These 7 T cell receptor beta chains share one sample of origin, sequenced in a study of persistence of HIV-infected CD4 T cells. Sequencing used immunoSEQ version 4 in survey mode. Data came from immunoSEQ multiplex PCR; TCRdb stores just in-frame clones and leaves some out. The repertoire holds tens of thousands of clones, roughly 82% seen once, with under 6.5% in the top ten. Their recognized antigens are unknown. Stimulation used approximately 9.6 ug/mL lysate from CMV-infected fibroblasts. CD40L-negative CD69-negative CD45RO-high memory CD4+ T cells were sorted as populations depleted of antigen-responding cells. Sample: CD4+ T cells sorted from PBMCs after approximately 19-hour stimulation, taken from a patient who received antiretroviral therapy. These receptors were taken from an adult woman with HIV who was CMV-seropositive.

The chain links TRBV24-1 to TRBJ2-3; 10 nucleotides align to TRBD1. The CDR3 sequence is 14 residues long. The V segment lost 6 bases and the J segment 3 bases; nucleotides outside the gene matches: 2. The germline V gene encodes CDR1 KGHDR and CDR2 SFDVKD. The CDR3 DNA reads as TGTGCCACCAGTCGACAGGGGGCAACAGATACGCAGTATTTT. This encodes CATSRQGATDTQYF.

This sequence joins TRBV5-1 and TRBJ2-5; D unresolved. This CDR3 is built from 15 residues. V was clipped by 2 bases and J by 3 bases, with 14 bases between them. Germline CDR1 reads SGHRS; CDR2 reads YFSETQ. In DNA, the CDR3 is TGCGCCAGCAGCTTAGGTGCAGCAGGAGAAGAGACCCAGTACTTC. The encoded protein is CASSLGAAGEETQYF.

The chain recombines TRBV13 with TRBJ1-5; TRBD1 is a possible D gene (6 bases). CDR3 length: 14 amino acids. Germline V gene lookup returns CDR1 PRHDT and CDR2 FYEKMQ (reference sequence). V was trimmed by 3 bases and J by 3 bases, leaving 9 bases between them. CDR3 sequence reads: CASSFGGFNQPQHF. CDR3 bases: TGTGCCAGCAGCTTCGGGGGCTTCAATCAGCCCCAGCATTTT.

Here the CDR3 reads CASSLQGYGELFF. The CDR3 nucleotides read TGTGCCAGTAGCCTCCAGGGTTACGGGGAGCTGTTTTTT. The gene calls are TRBV19 and TRBJ2-2; D may be TRBD1 (5 bases). The V end lost 6 bases, the J end lost 7 bases, and 12 bases lay between the germline ends. Germline CDR1 is LNHDA and CDR2 is SQIVND (reference sequence). CDR3 size: 13 residues.

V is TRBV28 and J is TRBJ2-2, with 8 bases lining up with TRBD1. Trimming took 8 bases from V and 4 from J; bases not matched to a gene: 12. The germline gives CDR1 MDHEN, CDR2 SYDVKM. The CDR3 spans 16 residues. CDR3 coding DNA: TGTGCCAGCCTCTTCCCAGGGGGCAGGAGCACCGGGGAGCTGTTTTTT. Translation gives CASLFPGGRSTGELFF.

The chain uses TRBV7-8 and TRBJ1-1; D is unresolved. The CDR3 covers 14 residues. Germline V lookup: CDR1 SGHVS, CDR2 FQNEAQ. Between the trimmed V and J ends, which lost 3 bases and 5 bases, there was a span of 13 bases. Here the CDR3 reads CASSFPGVGTEAFF. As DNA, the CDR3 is TGTGCCAGCAGCTTCCCCGGGGTAGGGACTGAAGCTTTCTTT.

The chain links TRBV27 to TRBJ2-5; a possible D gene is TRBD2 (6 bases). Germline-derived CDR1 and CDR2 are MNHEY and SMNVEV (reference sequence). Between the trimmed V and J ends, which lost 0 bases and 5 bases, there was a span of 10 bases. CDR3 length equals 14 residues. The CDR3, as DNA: TGTGCCAGCAGTTTATCGGGGCTAGCGGAGACCCAGTACTTC. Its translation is CASSLSGLAETQYF.